This entry is about one T cell receptor beta chain. Its antigen is still unknown. No base quality information exists; no much larger clone differs at one position. The record originates from a study of T cell responses to AZD1222 COVID-19 vaccine (dated by TCRdb to the early 2020s). As for the study more broadly: AZD1222 recipients whose second dose came at about 4 weeks and those whose second dose came at about 12 weeks were combined into one group, since spike-specific TCR depth and breadth did not differ between the two schedules. TCR sequencing covered more than 230 trial participants: 200 to 210 given two doses of AZD1222 and 26 given two doses of MenACWY control vaccine. Trial participants were enrolled by age into subgroups of 18-55, 56-69 and 70-plus years, and around 150, 29 and 61 TCR-sequenced participants, respectively, were included in these subgroups. Study-level results and caveats: Most participants were white British and females outnumbered males, and the authors suggested that clonal diversity may have been underestimated. Because no day 14 peak-response samples were available, the repertoires could be characterized only after the peak T cell response. In the small 56-69-year group, the increase in depth fell short of significance, most likely because of low power. Reportedly, close to half of the unique spike-specific TCRs recognized epitopes lying outside the regions that are mutated in the B.1.351 and B.1.1.7 variants. CD4 TCRs associated with the vaccine covered the entire spike protein, and the dominant responses were in regions 160-218 and 743-854. A significant rise in spike-specific TCR breadth and depth was observed after two AZD1222 doses relative to day 0 and relative to MenACWY recipients. Only a handful of AZD1222 recipients were SARS-CoV-2 seropositive at baseline, limiting conclusions about previously exposed vaccinees.

The germline ends are 12 bases apart after V is trimmed by 6 bases and J by 0 bases. CDR1 and CDR2 were assigned from the germline V gene (reference sequence) as SEHNR and FQNEAQ. The CDR3 runs 14 residues from the cysteine to the phenylalanine. Of all the DNA, just the CDR3 is kept, 42 bases in frame from base 1. The time point label for this specimen denotes: baseline before first vaccination. The vaccinee samples were drawn from two UK trials, COV001 and COV002, one of which was a single-blind randomized controlled phase 2/3 trial testing AZD1222 (ChAdOx1 nCoV-19) in healthy adults. Trial participant PBMC samples were collected at day 0 and day 28 after the second dose for TCRbeta chain sequencing. The CDR3 regions of human TCRbeta chains were subjected to immunosequencing. Regarding the original processing steps: TCRs in the repertoires were matched against a reference library of SARS-CoV-2-specific TCRs that had been generated with the MIRA antigen-specificity platform. Breadth was defined as the fraction of unique TCRs that were SARS-CoV-2-associated. Depth was defined as the fraction of total T cells that were SARS-CoV-2-associated. Each spike-specific TCR was assigned to its reactive spike region and to a CD4 or CD8 class using the MIRA data. Log10-transformed breadth and depth values were compared by one-way ANOVA with Sidak's multiple comparisons tests. TCRdb re-hosts the immuneACCESS table, in-frame sequences only. Its copies lack some clones; in the studies checked, an unresolved V gene accounts for under half of them, and the cause for the rest is not known. V, J and clone size were drawn from that table, and D and trimming were deduced from the DNA. A total of 90,000 to 150,000 clones appear in this sample, 85% to 90% of them only once. 7% to 8.5% of the sample is taken by the ten largest.

The source is an adult in good health. The V and J segments used are TRBV7-9 and TRBJ2-7; a tentative D match to TRBD1 spans 6 bases. Source: peripheral blood, taken on day 0 of AZD1222 vaccination. The DNA is TGTGCCAGCAGTTTCGGACAGCCCTCCTACGAGCAGTACTTC. This codes for CASSFGQPSYEQYF. The full variable domain, with segments outside the CDR3 supplied by the reference TRBV7-9 and TRBJ2-7 proteins, appears as DTGVSQNPRHKITKRGQNVTFRCDPISEHNRLYWYRQTLGQGPEFLTYFQNEAQLEKSRLLSDRFSAERPKGSFSTLEIQRTEQGDSAMYLCASSFGQPSYEQYFGPGTRLTVT.